The rows below give T cell receptor beta chains drawn from one sample of a study of PD-L1 blockade in urothelial cancer. Data came from immunoSEQ multiplex PCR; TCRdb stores just in-frame clones and leaves some out. The sample gives about 30,000 clones, roughly nine tenths of which show up once; around 8.5% is in the top ten. Sequencing was performed on PBMCs, taken around atezolizumab (anti-PD-L1) treatment. The receptor source for this set is a man older than 75 with urothelial cancer. Each CDR3 is given without its conserved first and last residue. A clone size is listed for some rows: how often the clone was seen (once, few, many), or a class if it is expanded.

CDR3 length: 14; clone size: -; J gene: TRBJ1-4; V gene: TRBV5-1; CDR3 protein: ASSFGTGGGNEKLF
CDR3 length: 9; clone size: -; J gene: TRBJ2-3; V gene: TRBV20-1; CDR3 protein: SAGSTDTQY
CDR3 length: 13; clone size: -; J gene: TRBJ2-7; V gene: TRBV19; CDR3 protein: ASSMYGTGPYEQY
CDR3 length: 12; clone size: -; J gene: TRBJ2-5; V gene: TRBV7-2; CDR3 protein: ASSFAGGVETQY
CDR3 length: 16; clone size: once; J gene: TRBJ2-3; V gene: TRBV5-4; CDR3 protein: ASSLRASGGASTDTQY
CDR3 length: 16; clone size: few; J gene: TRBJ2-1; V gene: TRBV10-3; CDR3 protein: AISEPPRLASSYNEQF
CDR3 length: 11; clone size: -; J gene: TRBJ1-1; V gene: TRBV25-1; CDR3 protein: ASSVLANTEAF
CDR3 length: 12; clone size: -; J gene: TRBJ2-7; V gene: TRBV7-9; CDR3 protein: ASSLGDNIYEQY
CDR3 length: 12; clone size: -; J gene: TRBJ2-3; V gene: TRBV11-3; CDR3 protein: ASSLTRGSDTQY
CDR3 length: 13; clone size: once; J gene: TRBJ1-6; V gene: TRBV27; CDR3 protein: ASSLGVGQDSPLH
CDR3 length: 12; clone size: -; J gene: TRBJ1-3; V gene: TRBV7-2; CDR3 protein: ASSLAGAGNTIY
CDR3 length: 14; clone size: -; J gene: TRBJ1-1; V gene: TRBV19; CDR3 protein: ASSIGQGLWGTEAF
CDR3 length: 13; clone size: -; J gene: TRBJ2-3; V gene: TRBV9; CDR3 protein: ASSVASMGTDTQY
CDR3 length: 13; clone size: -; J gene: TRBJ2-7; V gene: TRBV30; CDR3 protein: AWTRSGRASYEQY
CDR3 length: 12; clone size: -; J gene: TRBJ2-7; V gene: TRBV7-6; CDR3 protein: ASSQEHRAYEQY
CDR3 length: 13; clone size: -; J gene: TRBJ1-5; V gene: TRBV6-1; CDR3 protein: ASSEDIGGYQPQH
CDR3 length: 12; clone size: -; J gene: TRBJ2-2; V gene: TRBV2; CDR3 protein: ASSPGLVNGELF
CDR3 length: 13; clone size: once; J gene: TRBJ2-7; V gene: TRBV7-2; CDR3 protein: ASSYTGTTSYEQY
CDR3 length: 14; clone size: -; J gene: TRBJ2-1; V gene: TRBV28; CDR3 protein: ASSTARVAAYNEQF
CDR3 length: 12; clone size: -; J gene: TRBJ2-7; V gene: TRBV2; CDR3 protein: ASSGGGQGYEQY
CDR3 length: 13; clone size: -; J gene: TRBJ2-5; V gene: TRBV19; CDR3 protein: ASSAIAPPGETQY
CDR3 length: 14; clone size: -; J gene: TRBJ2-2; V gene: TRBV5-4; CDR3 protein: ASSLRQRGNTGELF
CDR3 length: 15; clone size: -; J gene: TRBJ2-7; V gene: TRBV19; CDR3 protein: ASSRQGITSGMYEQY
CDR3 length: 14; clone size: -; J gene: TRBJ2-3; V gene: TRBV7-2; CDR3 protein: ASSPTSGIGGDTQY
CDR3 length: 13; clone size: -; J gene: TRBJ2-3; V gene: TRBV18; CDR3 protein: ASSPDAASTDTQY
CDR3 length: 14; clone size: -; J gene: TRBJ2-1; V gene: TRBV4-1; CDR3 protein: ASSQGTSVSYNEQF
CDR3 length: 14; clone size: -; J gene: TRBJ2-7; V gene: TRBV10-3; CDR3 protein: AISEGDRDGSYEQY
CDR3 length: 12; clone size: -; J gene: TRBJ2-1; V gene: TRBV10-3; CDR3 protein: AISGGRQGNEQF
CDR3 length: 14; clone size: -; J gene: TRBJ2-7; V gene: TRBV5-5; CDR3 protein: ASSLTGTSGSYEQY
CDR3 length: 12; clone size: -; J gene: TRBJ2-1; V gene: TRBV7-9; CDR3 protein: ASSPTSGRTHPF
CDR3 length: 13; clone size: few; J gene: TRBJ1-1; V gene: TRBV7-9; CDR3 protein: ASSSRQGMNTEAF
CDR3 length: 9; clone size: once; J gene: TRBJ2-7; V gene: TRBV10-3; CDR3 protein: ATELAGEQY